The following is a TCR beta chain sequence with its context. The authors' processing: Amplified reference gene primers provided the basis for estimating nucleated cell counts. Assay: immunoSEQ multiplex PCR; the TCRdb copy retains only in-frame clones and omits some. V and J calls and clone size are those listed in that table; D and trimming were worked out from the DNA. Among about 90,000 clones listed, roughly 80% were seen once. This CDR3 contains 14 residues. V gave up 5 bases and J gave up 6 bases, with 14 bases separating them. The germline gives CDR1 MNHEY, CDR2 SVGAGI. This entry comes from a study of blood T cell repertoires in COVID-19. Study summary: The United States, Italy and Spain supplied acute and convalescent COVID-19 samples. T cells, B-cell-depleted T cells, or PBMCs supplied cDNA or gDNA.

The rearrangement links TRBV6-5 to TRBJ2-4, with a possible D match to TRBD1 (6 bases). The sequence was collected from a man in his fifties or sixties with acute or convalescent COVID-19. Sample: peripheral blood. This chain's CDR3 is CASSTPDRGNIQYF. The CDR3, as DNA: TGTGCCAGCAGTACCCCGGACAGAGGAAACATTCAGTACTTC.